The present T cell receptor beta chain was sequenced within a study of Ad26.COV2.S vaccination and SARS-CoV-2 variants (dated by TCRdb to about 2021). Study-level background: Vaccine-arm donors were drawn from COV1001, a multicentre, randomized, double-blind, placebo-controlled phase I-IIa trial of Ad26.COV2.S in healthy adults. Throughout the experiments and outcome assessment, investigators stayed blinded to trial group allocation. A total of about 30 samples were included in the TCR-sequenced set, comprising around 19 Ad26.COV2.S vaccine recipients, 5 placebo recipients and 8 SARS-CoV-2 convalescent individuals. TCRbeta repertoire sequencing served as the tool for gauging how specific and how broad the SARS-CoV-2-reactive T cell receptors were following Ad26.COV2.S vaccination. Trial participants were randomized into five groups of five: low-dose or high-dose Ad26.COV2.S given once or twice, or placebo on both occasions. Ad26.COV2.S was given intramuscularly at 5x10^10 or 1x10^11 viral particles, as a single shot or as two shots 56 days apart.

TCRbeta CDR3 regions were sequenced with the immunoSEQ Assay. After extraction, genomic DNA underwent amplification by bias-controlled multiplex PCR, followed by high-throughput sequencing. Per the source publication's procedure: To quantify the absolute abundance of each unique TCRbeta CDR3 region, sequences were collapsed and filtered. T cell fraction was estimated by normalizing TCRbeta template counts to usable DNA, with usable DNA measured through amplification of reference genes found in all nucleated cells. Repertoire TCRs were annotated as SARS-CoV-2-specific by exact matching of V gene, CDR3 amino acid sequence and J gene to a known reactive TCR set. The reference SARS-CoV-2 TCR set was derived from MIRA and filtered for enrichment in COVID-19-positive ImmuneCODE repertoires, a step that removed public or cross-reactive TCRs. Drawing on the MIRA antigens, annotated TCRs were analysed further at the level of specific ORF or position within ORF. Breadth was defined as the number of annotated unique rearrangements divided by the total number of unique productive rearrangements, and depth was defined as the summed frequency of the annotated unique rearrangements. TCR breadth was compared between groups using two-sided Wilcoxon rank-sum tests. Drawn from immuneACCESS, this table holds only the in-frame rearrangements with V and J called that TCRdb kept. Clones are partly lost; checked studies trace under half to an unresolved V gene and leave the rest unexplained. V and J calls and clone size follow that table, whereas D and trimming were derived from the DNA. The sample profile shows 440,000 or so clones; about 88% of them were found once. 1.7% of the sample is taken by the ten largest.

Inclusive of the bounding cysteine and phenylalanine, the CDR3 is 16 residues long. Only the CDR3 portion is preserved as DNA: 48 bases, with reading frame beginning at the first base. Sequences SGHAT (CDR1) and FQNNGV (CDR2) are obtained from the germline V gene. V lost 3 bases and J lost 6 bases, and the count of bases not matched to a germline gene is 8. General study outcomes and caveats: According to the authors, total T cell responses may have been underestimated by the TCR breadth and depth analyses. Vaccine and placebo recipients had comparable non-spike TCR breadth, which fits with the vaccine containing only spike. The study was not powered for comparison of responses between vaccine doses or regimens. After vaccination, substantial breadth of spike-specific CD8+ and CD4+ T cell responses was reported. Higher spike-specific TCR breadth was observed in Ad26.COV2.S recipients than in placebo recipients (P = 0.0014).

Read against the paper, the sample's treatment or condition label means: over 15 received Ad26.COV2.S at low or high dose, single or two shots; 5 received placebo; per-sample allocation not given. For vaccine and placebo recipients, repertoires were sequenced using samples collected on day 63 after the first injection. In Cohort 1b, roughly 25 adults aged 18-55 years were enrolled at a single site in Boston, USA, between 29 July and 7 August 2020. As a vaccine, Ad26.COV2.S was a replication-incompetent adenovirus type 26 vector that expressed a prefusion-stabilized SARS-CoV-2 spike protein derived from the original Wuhan strain. As regards this clone: Its target antigen remains unknown. Base quality data are lacking; no much larger clone is found one base away.

The sequence derives from a person between 18 and 59 years old who received the Ad26.COV2.S COVID-19 vaccine or a placebo. Material: peripheral blood, obtained in a trial of Ad26.COV2.S vaccine versus placebo. This chain is built from TRBV11-2 and TRBJ2-1, with 10 bases matching TRBD1. The DNA sequence is as follows: TGTGCCAGCAGCTTCAAGCCGGGACAGGGGTTCAATGAGCAGTTCTTC. It translates as CASSFKPGQGFNEQFF.